One T cell receptor (beta chain) is described in this entry. CDR1 SQVTM and CDR2 ANQGSEA come from the germline V gene. V was cut by 4 bases and J by 5 bases, with 11 bases left in between. The CDR3 runs 12 residues. This entry belongs to a study of tumor-infiltrating lymphocytes in localized non-small cell lung cancer. Assay: immunoSEQ multiplex PCR; the TCRdb copy retains only in-frame clones and omits some. The data hold 10,000 to 15,000 clones, with 70% to 90% observed a single time. The chain couples TRBV29-1 to TRBJ2-5, with D hard to call. The sequence came from a human donor with non-small cell lung cancer. The sequenced material came from uninvolved lung tissue not adjacent to the tumor. CDR3 sequence: CSVVGAWETQYF. The CDR3 nucleotides read TGCAGCGTTGTTGGAGCCTGGGAGACCCAGTACTTC.